The 21 T cell receptor beta chains below all came from one sample that was sequenced in a study of OX40 agonist ivuxolimab in advanced cancers. Assay: immunoSEQ multiplex PCR; the TCRdb copy retains only in-frame clones and omits some. The sample carries 25,000 to 30,000 clones, about 85% recorded once. The sample here was CD4+ or CD8+ T cells sorted from blood, taken in a trial of the OX40 agonist ivuxolimab. All receptors derive from an adult with an advanced solid tumor such as melanoma, head and neck, liver or kidney cancer.

The chain carries TRBV7-9 and TRBJ1-3, with D hard to call. Trimming took 5 bases from V and 8 from J, leaving 19 bases between them. Germline assignment: CDR1 SEHNR and CDR2 FQNEAQ (reference sequence). The CDR3 consists of 15 residues. The DNA of the CDR3 is TGTGCCAGCAGCCCACAAACCGGTTTTTGGGACACCATATATTTT. Protein: CASSPQTGFWDTIYF.

This chain joins TRBV25-1 and TRBJ2-1, with a tentative D call TRBD2 (7 bases). Germline loops: CDR1 MGHDK, CDR2 SYGVNS. This CDR3 has 17 amino acids. With 5 bases removed from V and 8 bases from J, the gap between germline ends came to 25 bases. The DNA of the CDR3 is TGTGCCAGCAGTTGGTCGAGGGGGGGCCAGGGGCGCCATGAGCAGTTCTTC. It yields the protein CASSWSRGGQGRHEQFF.

This sequence joins TRBV27 and TRBJ2-1, with 7 positions matching TRBD2. Germline V CDR1 and CDR2: MNHEY, SMNVEV (reference sequence). Germline trimming cut 5 bases from V and 2 bases from J; bases unmatched to any gene: 3. The CDR3 covers 14 residues. The CDR3 DNA reads as TGTGCCAGCAGTCTAAGCGGGGCCTACAATGAGCAGTTCTTC. Translation gives CASSLSGAYNEQFF.

This clone is labeled medium-sized. The chain has TRBV7-9 and TRBJ2-1, with 7 bases lining up with TRBD1. Trimming at V came to 3 bases and at J to 0 bases, leaving 8 bases not matched to a gene. The CDR3 spans 17 residues. The germline V gene encodes CDR1 SEHNR and CDR2 FQNEAQ (reference sequence). The CDR3 sequence is CASSLGTVKDSYNEQFF. For the CDR3, the DNA is TGTGCCAGCAGCTTGGGGACAGTCAAAGACTCCTACAATGAGCAGTTCTTC.

This clone showed up just a few times. The CDR3 loop is CASSQGQYYEQYF. The DNA of the CDR3 is TGTGCCAGCAGTCAAGGACAGTACTACGAGCAGTACTTC. The chain is built from TRBV13 and TRBJ2-7, with D possibly TRBD1 on 6 matching bases. Trimming left V 6 bases short and J 3 bases short, with 12 bases between. Germline lookup yields CDR1 PRHDT and CDR2 FYEKMQ (reference sequence). There are 13 residues in the CDR3.

This clone was counted once. The rearrangement joins TRBV11-2 to TRBJ2-6; D gene unclear. Trimming cost V 6 bases and J 0 bases, with 9 bases left between them. Germline loops: CDR1 SGHAT, CDR2 FQNNGV. The CDR3 has 15 residues. CDR3 in DNA: TGTGCCAGCAGACGACACAGCTCTGGGGCCAACGTCCTGACTTTC. Translated: CASRRHSSGANVLTF.

This clone was picked up one time. The V and J genes are TRBV6-1 and TRBJ2-7, with D uncertain. The CDR3 extends over 13 amino acids. Germline V gene data show CDR1 as MNHNS and CDR2 as SASEGT. V dropped 5 bases and J dropped 0 bases, with 8 bases sitting between them. As DNA, the CDR3 is TGTGCCAGCAGTTCCAGGCCCTCCTACGAGCAGTACTTC. Translation gives CASSSRPSYEQYF.

The rearrangement links TRBV12-5 to TRBJ2-7, with D possibly TRBD2 on 5 matching bases. Germline V gene lookup returns CDR1 LGHNT and CDR2 FRNRAP. There are 13 residues in the CDR3. V gave up 7 bases and J gave up 5 bases, with 15 bases separating them. CDR3 nucleotide sequence: TGTGCTAGTGACCTGGGTCCGGGAAACGAGCAGTACTTC. The encoded protein is CASDLGPGNEQYF.

V gene TRBV4-1 combines with J gene TRBJ2-7; 8 bases map to TRBD2. The CDR3 runs 16 residues. The germline V gene encodes CDR1 MGHRA and CDR2 YSYEKL. Unmatched junction bases numbered 10, after V lost 4 bases and J lost 2 bases. The CDR3 sequence is CASSPAGLAGTYEQYF. DNA for the CDR3: TGCGCCAGCAGCCCCGCCGGGCTAGCGGGTACCTACGAGCAGTACTTC.

This clone has only a few counts. The rearrangement joins TRBV7-8 to TRBJ2-1, with 8 bases matching TRBD2. Germline V gives CDR1 SGHVS, CDR2 FQNEAQ. The CDR3 length is 18 residues. Trimming cost V 1 base and J 0 bases; bases outside gene matches: 8. CDR3 protein: CASSLGLAGPRSYNEQFF. In DNA form, the CDR3 reads TGTGCCAGCAGCTTAGGGCTAGCGGGTCCTCGCTCCTACAATGAGCAGTTCTTC. The full variable domain, its missing parts supplied by reference TRBV7-8 and TRBJ2-1, is GAGVSQSPRYKVAKRGQDVALRCDPISGHVSLFWYQQALGQGPEFLTYFQNEAQLDKSGLPSDRFFAERPEGSVSTLKIQRTQQEDSAVYLCASSLGLAGPRSYNEQFFGPGTRLTVL.

This chain joins TRBV5-1 and TRBJ2-4, with a weak D call TRBD1 (6 bases). V dropped 6 bases and J dropped 4 bases, with 11 bases sitting between them. CDR1 and CDR2 (germline): SGHRS, YFSETQ. CDR3 length equals 13 residues. The DNA of the CDR3 is TGCGCCAGCACCGGGACAAAAAAAAACATTCAGTACTTC. Protein sequence: CASTGTKKNIQYF.

J is TRBJ2-7 and V is TRBV28, with 8 bases aligning to TRBD1. J was trimmed by 4 bases and V by 5 bases; bases with no gene match: 10. Germline assignment: CDR1 MDHEN and CDR2 SYDVKM. The CDR3 runs 15 residues. The CDR3, as DNA: TGTGCCAGCAGTGTGGGCCCGACAGGGGTGTACGAGCAGTACTTC. It is translated as CASSVGPTGVYEQYF. The entire variable domain, with the rest obtained from reference TRBV28 and TRBJ2-7, is as follows: DVKVTQSSRYLVKRTGEKVFLECVQDMDHENMFWYRQDPGLGLRLIYFSYDVKMKEKGDIPEGYSVSREKKERFSLILESASTNQTSMYLCASSVGPTGVYEQYFGPGTRLTVT.

This clone appeared once. The chain links TRBV5-6 to TRBJ2-5; the D gene is possibly TRBD1 (5 bases). The V and J ends lost 2 bases and 9 bases respectively, with 14 bases between them. This CDR3 is 13 amino acids long. Germline lookup yields CDR1 SGHDT and CDR2 YYEEEE. CDR3 sequence (DNA): TGTGCCAGCAGCTTCGCAGGGTGGGTTGCCCAGTACTTC. Protein product: CASSFAGWVAQYF. Full variable domain (missing parts from reference TRBV5-6 and TRBJ2-5): DAGVTQSPTHLIKTRGQQVTLRCSPKSGHDTVSWYQQALGQGPQFIFQYYEEEERQRGNFPDRFSGHQFPNYSSELNVNALLLGDSALYLCASSFAGWVAQYFGPGTRLLVL.

The rearrangement uses TRBV28 and TRBJ2-5; D unresolved. The end of the DNA aligns better with TRBJ2-7, so the J call may be wrong. This CDR3 spans 14 amino acids. CDR1 MDHEN and CDR2 SYDVKM come from the germline V gene. This CDR3 is CASSFFGESYEQYF. The CDR3 DNA sequence: TGTGCCAGCAGTTTTTTTGGGGAATCCTACGAGCAGTACTTC.

The chain employs TRBV9 and TRBJ1-5; D not resolved. Germline loops: CDR1 SGDLS, CDR2 YYNGEE. CDR3 size: 15 residues. V was trimmed by 1 base and J by 0 bases, leaving 8 bases between them. The CDR3 nucleotides are TGTGCCAGCAGCGTATCTTGGGGTAGCAATCAGCCCCAGCATTTT. Amino acid sequence: CASSVSWGSNQPQHF.

The chain joins TRBV18 to TRBJ2-1, with D perhaps assigned TRBD1 or TRBD2 (5 bases each). This CDR3 has 15 amino acids. CDR1 KGHSH and CDR2 LQKENI come from the germline V gene. Deletions cut 3 bases from V and 5 bases from J, with 14 bases between. CDR3 coding DNA: TGTGCCAGCTCACCCTCGGGGCCTTCTCACAATGAGCAGTTCTTC. The encoded protein is CASSPSGPSHNEQFF.

This chain connects TRBV19 to TRBJ2-2; D remains unclear. Per germline, CDR1 LNHDA and CDR2 SQIVND (reference sequence). CDR3 size: 13 residues. The ends were cut back, 8 bases at V and 1 base at J, with 8 bases in the middle. This CDR3 reads CASSFGNTGELFF. CDR3 DNA: TGTGCCAGTTCCTTCGGGAACACCGGGGAGCTGTTTTTT.

V is TRBV7-9 and J is TRBJ2-7; no definite D call. V lost 0 bases to trimming and J lost 5 bases, with 8 bases between them. Germline V gives CDR1 SEHNR, CDR2 FQNEAQ (reference sequence). The CDR3 loop spans 13 amino acids. The chain's CDR3 is CASSLAGSNEQYF. In DNA, the CDR3 is TGTGCCAGCAGCTTAGCGGGGTCAAACGAGCAGTACTTC.

The rearrangement joins TRBV6-5 to TRBJ2-3, with D perhaps matching TRBD2 (7 bases). The germline V and J ends were trimmed by 0 bases and 6 bases, with 13 bases remaining between them. Looked up from germline, CDR1 is MNHEY and CDR2 is SVGAGI. This CDR3 comprises 15 residues. CDR3 amino acids: CASSYSGGRSDTQYF. The CDR3 DNA sequence: TGTGCCAGCAGTTACTCGGGGGGGCGGTCCGATACGCAGTATTTT.

V and J are TRBV6-5 and TRBJ2-3; D possibly corresponds to TRBD1 (6 bases). Per the germline V gene, CDR1 is MNHEY and CDR2 is SVGAGI. The CDR3 length is 12 residues. Trimming stripped 5 bases from V and 4 bases from J, with 7 bases between. The CDR3 DNA follows: TGTGCCAGCAGTCGACAGGCAGATACGCAGTATTTT. Its translation is CASSRQADTQYF.

Only a few counts were recorded for this clone. The chain is built from TRBV11-3 and TRBJ2-7; 7 nucleotides align to TRBD1. The V segment lost 4 bases and the J segment 2 bases; nucleotides outside the gene matches: 2. The CDR3 contains 13 residues. Looked up from germline, CDR1 is SGHNT and CDR2 is YENEEA. CDR3 DNA: TGTGCCAGCAGCTCCGGGACAGCCTACGAGCAGTACTTC. Translating it yields CASSSGTAYEQYF.